The 19 T cell receptor beta chains below were found in one sample sequenced in a study of CD8 T cells in ankylosing spondylitis. Each CDR3 protein gets one entry after TCRdb re-called the 5' RACE reads with MiXCR. The sample has about 160,000 distinct CDR3 sequences, about 18% seen once. The sequenced sample consisted of blood, either unsorted or a sorted T cell fraction (not recorded which). These receptors were obtained from a male donor with ankylosing spondylitis or in good health (not recorded which).

The chain links TRBV20-1 to TRBJ2-1, with 9 bases lining up with TRBD2. J lost 0 bases, V lost 2 bases, and 2 bases had no gene match. Germline V gives CDR1 DFQATT, CDR2 SNEGSKA (reference sequence). The CDR3 has 15 amino acids. CDR3 DNA sequence: TGCAGTGCTAGACTAGCGGGAAGCTCCTACAATGAGCAGTTCTTC. It translates to CSARLAGSSYNEQFF.

This clonotype was counted many times. The V and J genes are TRBV7-6 and TRBJ2-5; D gene ambiguous. The length of the CDR3 is 11 residues. Trimming left V 4 bases short and J 5 bases short, with 5 bases between. Per germline, CDR1 SGHVS and CDR2 FNYEAQ. The CDR3 here is CASSSWETQYF. CDR3 nucleotides: TGTGCCAGCAGCTCGTGGGAGACCCAGTACTTC.

This clonotype turned up a few times. The chain recombines TRBV5-1 with TRBJ2-3; tentative D call: TRBD1 (6 bases). From germline, CDR1 is SGHRS and CDR2 YFSETQ. V was trimmed by 4 bases and J by 0 bases, leaving 18 bases between them. The CDR3 extends over 17 amino acids. The CDR3 sequence: CASSPGTTSASTDTQYF. In nucleotides, the CDR3 is TGCGCCAGCAGCCCCGGGACAACGAGTGCTAGCACAGATACGCAGTATTTT.

This clonotype was recorded at least ten times. The J gene is TRBJ2-7, the V gene TRBV20-1, with D possibly matching TRBD1 (5 bases). With 2 bases removed from V and 3 bases from J, the gap between germline ends came to 14 bases. The germline CDR1 and CDR2 sequences are DFQATT and SNEGSKA (reference sequence). This CDR3 is 14 amino acids long. CDR3 sequence: CSARWTSRDYEQYF. Written as DNA, the CDR3 is TGCAGTGCTAGATGGACATCCCGAGACTACGAGCAGTACTTC.

This clonotype showed up many times. This chain uses TRBV5-1 with TRBJ2-1; 8 nucleotides align to TRBD2. The CDR3 has 14 residues. Germline V gene data show CDR1 as SGHRS and CDR2 as YFSETQ. V dropped 2 bases and J dropped 8; count of bases not matched to a gene: 6. As DNA, the CDR3 is TGCGCCAGCAGCTTAGGGACTAGTGACGATGAGCAGTTCTTC. Encoded protein: CASSLGTSDDEQFF.

The table lists this clonotype with many counts. The J gene is TRBJ1-1, the V gene TRBV6-2 or TRBV6-3; 7 bases are shared with TRBD1. CDR1 and CDR2 (germline): MNHEY, SVGEGT. This CDR3 is built from 14 residues. Trimming at V came to 6 bases and at J to 0 bases, leaving 4 bases not matched to a gene. The CDR3 here is CASRRTGVNTEAFF. Here the CDR3 DNA reads TGTGCCAGCAGAAGGACAGGTGTGAACACTGAAGCTTTCTTT.

This clonotype was seen many times. The genes are TRBV5-1 and TRBJ1-5; D remains unclear. Trimming stripped 0 bases from V and 0 bases from J, with 7 bases between. The CDR3 is 15 amino acids. CDR1 and CDR2 from the germline V gene are SGHRS and YFSETQ. The CDR3 DNA reads as TGCGCCAGCAGCTTGGAGGGCGGTAGCAATCAGCCCCAGCATTTT. Protein: CASSLEGGSNQPQHF.

V and J are TRBV5-5 and TRBJ2-6, with 8 bases matching TRBD2. Germline values: CDR1 SGHKS, CDR2 YYEKEE (reference sequence). CDR3 length: 17 amino acids. Trimming took 5 bases from V and 0 from J; bases not matched to a gene: 7. DNA for the CDR3: TGTGCCAGCAGTACAGCGGGAGACCCCTCTGGGGCCAACGTCCTGACTTTC. This sequence encodes CASSTAGDPSGANVLTF.

There are many counts of this clonotype. The chain recombines TRBV5-1 with TRBJ1-1; 7 bases map to TRBD1. The V and J ends lost 4 bases and 5 bases, in that order; junction bases with no gene match: 11. CDR1 is SGHRS, CDR2 YFSETQ, per germline. The CDR3 has 15 amino acids. The DNA for the CDR3 is TGCGCCAGCAGCCGGGTCCAGGGGGGACGTACTGAAGCTTTCTTT. As protein: CASSRVQGGRTEAFF.

For the CDR3, the DNA is TGCAGCGTTGAAGATGGGACAGCGGACACCATATATTTT. It translates to CSVEDGTADTIYF. The rearrangement links TRBV29-1 to TRBJ1-3; 7 bases are shared with TRBD1. The CDR3 loop spans 13 amino acids. Unmatched junction bases numbered 4, after V lost 0 bases and J lost 8 bases. Germline V gives CDR1 SQVTM, CDR2 ANQGSEA.

This clonotype appeared many times. The CDR3 here is CSASSLAGVGADTQYF. CDR3 DNA: TGCAGTGCTAGTTCCCTAGCGGGAGTAGGCGCAGATACGCAGTATTTT. The rearrangement joins TRBV20-1 to TRBJ2-3; 10 nucleotides agree with TRBD2. The CDR3 length is 16 residues. J gave up 4 bases and V 3 bases, and 10 bases lay outside the gene matches. Germline CDR1 is DFQATT and CDR2 is SNEGSKA (reference sequence).

This rearrangement joins TRBV5-1 to TRBJ1-1; tentatively, D is TRBD1 (5 bases). The germline V gene has CDR1 SGHRS and CDR2 YFSETQ. V lost 4 bases, J lost 0 bases, and 13 bases lay in between. The CDR3 is 15 residues long. The CDR3 DNA reads as TGCGCCAGCAGCCTCTGGGACCCCATGAACACTGAAGCTTTCTTT. It specifies CASSLWDPMNTEAFF. Using reference TRBV5-1 and TRBJ1-1 for the parts outside the CDR3, the full variable domain is KAGVTQTPRYLIKTRGQQVTLSCSPISGHRSVSWYQQTPGQGLQFLFEYFSETQRNKGNFPGRFSGRQFSNSRSEMNVSTLELGDSALYLCASSLWDPMNTEAFFGQGTRLTVV.

V is TRBV3-1 and J is TRBJ2-7; TRBD2 matches 10 bases. Germline CDR1 reads LGHDT; CDR2 reads YNNKEL (reference sequence). This CDR3 is 17 amino acids long. V lost 1 base and J lost 2; bases outside the gene matches: 8. The CDR3 coding sequence is TGTGCCAGCAGCCAAGGGCTAGCGGGAGCCTTTACCTACGAGCAGTACTTC. It encodes CASSQGLAGAFTYEQYF.

This clonotype has at least ten counts. The rearrangement links TRBV5-1 to TRBJ1-5; D gene unclear. The V and J ends lost 0 bases and 4 bases respectively, with 5 bases between them. CDR1 and CDR2 from the germline V gene are SGHRS and YFSETQ. CDR3 length: 13 residues. This chain's CDR3 is CASSLVGNQPQHF. The CDR3 region has the DNA TGCGCCAGCAGCTTGGTAGGTAATCAGCCCCAGCATTTT.

This clonotype was detected many times. V and J are TRBV12-3 or TRBV12-4 and TRBJ2-5; no definite D call. Between the trimmed V and J ends, which lost 7 bases and 0 bases, there was a span of 9 bases. CDR3 length: 13 residues. Written as DNA, the CDR3 is TGTGCCAGCACCCCATCGTACCAAGAGACCCAGTACTTC. It encodes CASTPSYQETQYF.

This clonotype came up many times. The rearrangement joins TRBV30 to TRBJ2-5; D unclear. CDR1 is GTSNPN, CDR2 SVGIG, per germline (reference sequence). Trimming stripped 1 base from V and 5 bases from J, with 5 bases between. There are 11 residues in the CDR3. This CDR3 reads CAWSGRETQYF. Written as DNA, the CDR3 is TGTGCCTGGAGTGGAAGGGAGACCCAGTACTTC. The full variable domain, its missing parts supplied by reference TRBV30 and TRBJ2-5, is SQTIHQWPATLVQPVGSPLSLECTVEGTSNPNLYWYRQAAGRGLQLLFYSVGIGQISSEVPQNLSASRPQDRQFILSSKKLLLSDSGFYLCAWSGRETQYFGPGTRLLVL.

The chain recombines TRBV6-1 with TRBJ2-5, with 7 nucleotides matching TRBD1. This CDR3 has 20 residues. Trimming cost V 1 base and J 7 bases; bases outside gene matches: 24. CDR1 is MNHNS, CDR2 SASEGT, per germline. CDR3 nucleotides: TGTGCCAGCAGTGAAGTTCTACCTTCCTCCTCACAGGGGATTCTTGGGACCCAGTACTTC. It codes for CASSEVLPSSSQGILGTQYF.

The chain employs TRBV5-1 and TRBJ2-1, with D unresolved. The CDR3 is made up of 16 amino acids. Germline V gene data show CDR1 as SGHRS and CDR2 as YFSETQ. V gave up 4 bases and J gave up 4 bases, with 18 bases separating them. In DNA form, the CDR3 reads TGCGCCAGCAGCCCGGACCCCGATAGTTGGTACAATGAGCAGTTCTTC. Its translation: CASSPDPDSWYNEQFF. Full variable domain (rest looked up from reference TRBV5-1 and TRBJ2-1): KAGVTQTPRYLIKTRGQQVTLSCSPISGHRSVSWYQQTPGQGLQFLFEYFSETQRNKGNFPGRFSGRQFSNSRSEMNVSTLELGDSALYLCASSPDPDSWYNEQFFGPGTRLTVL.

This chain links TRBV29-1 with TRBJ2-7; possible D gene TRBD1, 6 bases. Germline V gene sequence: CDR1 SQVTM, CDR2 ANQGSEA. The V end was cut by 6 bases, the J end by 4 bases, with 16 bases between. The CDR3 spans 13 residues. DNA of the CDR3: TGCAGCGTCGCTCTCAGGGGAAGATACGAGCAGTACTTC. Amino acids: CSVALRGRYEQYF.